A single sample gave rise to the 23 T cell receptor beta chains below, sequenced in a study of regulatory T cells in long-lasting Graves disease. Time point noted: newly diagnosed GD, antithyroid drugs for less than 3 months. The authors made the TCR library using RNA they extracted from PBMCs. With iRepertoire HTBI primers and Arm-PCR of CDR3 regions, TCR beta libraries were built. TCRdb passed the multiplex PCR reads through MiXCR, listing each CDR3 protein once. This table holds approximately 540,000 distinct CDR3 sequences, about 11% found once. These data also formed part of another study, on T cells in Graves' hyperthyroidism and ophthalmopathy.

This specimen consisted of peripheral blood mononuclear cells (PBMCs), obtained at new diagnosis, from a patient treated with antithyroid drugs. The receptor source for this set is a woman in her twenties or thirties with Graves disease.

This clonotype was detected many times. This rearrangement joins TRBV29-1 to TRBJ1-1; the match to TRBD1 covers 9 bases. The germline V gene has CDR1 SQVTM and CDR2 ANQGSEA. The CDR3 is made up of 15 amino acids. V trimming: 4 bases; J trimming: 5 bases; junction bases outside the gene matches: 11. CDR3 coding DNA: TGCAGCGTTGTACCGGGACAGGGATTATTTACTGAAGCTTTCTTT. Translating it yields CSVVPGQGLFTEAFF.

This clonotype was seen more than once but under ten times. The chain recombines TRBV9 with TRBJ2-1; D gene uncertain. The germline V gene encodes CDR1 SGDLS and CDR2 YYNGEE. The V end was cut by 2 bases, the J end by 1 base, with 22 bases between. CDR3 length equals 19 residues. The CDR3 loop reads CASSVGWLGNDKSYNEQFF. The CDR3 nucleotides read TGTGCCAGCAGCGTTGGTTGGTTGGGAAACGATAAGTCCTACAATGAGCAGTTCTTC.

This clonotype appeared a few times. The gene calls are TRBV9 and TRBJ2-1; a possible D gene is TRBD2 (6 bases). Germline V gene sequence: CDR1 SGDLS, CDR2 YYNGEE. The germline V and J ends were trimmed by 0 bases and 1 base, with 8 bases remaining between them. The CDR3 has 15 residues. The CDR3 DNA sequence: TGTGCCAGCAGCGTAGGGACTATATCCTACAATGAGCAGTTCTTC. This codes for CASSVGTISYNEQFF.

This sequence joins TRBV6-2 or TRBV6-3 and TRBJ2-2, with 9 bases aligning to TRBD2. Germline V gives CDR1 MNHEY, CDR2 SVGEGT. J lost 6 bases, V lost 2 bases, and 7 bases had no gene match. CDR3 length: 16 amino acids. This chain's CDR3 is CASSYGREGHAGELFF. The CDR3 DNA follows: TGTGCCAGCAGTTACGGGCGGGAGGGCCATGCCGGGGAGCTGTTTTTT.

As for this clonotype: Possible read error: a much larger clone is one base away. The chain is built from TRBV20-1 and TRBJ2-1; D possibly corresponds to TRBD2 (5 bases). V gave up 4 bases and J gave up 6 bases, with 13 bases separating them. Germline-derived CDR1 and CDR2 are DFQATT and SNEGSKA (reference sequence). The CDR3 spans 13 residues. The CDR3 here is CSAIGVGVNEQFF. DNA of the CDR3: TGCAGTGCTATTGGAGTGGGAGTCAATGAGCAGTTCTTC.

As for this clonotype: A far more abundant clone sits one base away, making this likely a read error. The chain combines TRBV12-3 or TRBV12-4 with TRBJ1-4; the D is unclear. This CDR3 spans 15 amino acids. V shed 6 bases and J shed 8 bases, with 19 bases lying between them. The CDR3 loop is CASSEGGYDTEKLFF. The CDR3, as DNA: TGTGCCAGCAGCGAAGGTGGCTACGACACCGAAAAACTGTTTTTT.

This clonotype was seen repeatedly, ten times or more. J is TRBJ2-5 and V is TRBV7-9, with D possibly TRBD1 on 5 matching bases. V was pared by 3 bases and J by 2 bases, with 13 bases between. The CDR3 spans 15 residues. Looked up from germline, CDR1 is SEHNR and CDR2 is FQNEAQ (reference sequence). Written as DNA, the CDR3 is TGTGCCAGCAGCTTCTGGACAACCGTGCAAGAGACCCAGTACTTC. This sequence encodes CASSFWTTVQETQYF. The entire variable domain, with the rest obtained from reference TRBV7-9 and TRBJ2-5, is as follows: DTGVSQNPRHKITKRGQNVTFRCDPISEHNRLYWYRQTLGQGPEFLTYFQNEAQLEKSRLLSDRFSAERPKGSFSTLEIQRTEQGDSAMYLCASSFWTTVQETQYFGPGTRLLVL.

This clonotype has at least ten counts. The chain links TRBV30 to TRBJ2-1, with a tentative D call TRBD2 (6 bases). This CDR3 is 13 amino acids long. Deletions cut 1 base from V and 5 bases from J, with 9 bases between. The germline gives CDR1 GTSNPN, CDR2 SVGIG (reference sequence). The CDR3 bases are TGTGCCTGGAGTGCGGGACTCCACAATGAGCAGTTCTTC. This gives the protein CAWSAGLHNEQFF. Based on the CDR3 plus reference TRBV30 and TRBJ2-1, the full variable domain is SQTIHQWPATLVQPVGSPLSLECTVEGTSNPNLYWYRQAAGRGLQLLFYSVGIGQISSEVPQNLSASRPQDRQFILSSKKLLLSDSGFYLCAWSAGLHNEQFFGPGTRLTVL.

The V call is TRBV19, the J call TRBJ2-3, with 7 bases identical to TRBD1. Gene TRBJ2-5 matches the end of the DNA better, so the J call may be wrong. CDR3 length: 16 amino acids. The V gene's germline CDR1 is LNHDA and CDR2 SQIVND (reference sequence). CDR3 sequence reads: CASSSGQFPTRETQYF. CDR3 sequence (DNA): TGTGCCAGTAGTTCGGGACAGTTCCCCACACGGGAGACCCAGTACTTC.

This clonotype has at least ten counts. The CDR3 spells CASSWGAGWGNEQFF. CDR3 nucleotides: TGTGCCAGCAGTTGGGGGGCGGGTTGGGGGAATGAGCAGTTCTTC. The J gene is TRBJ2-1, the V gene TRBV27, with D perhaps matching TRBD1 or TRBD2 (6 bases each). The CDR3 contains 15 residues. Germline-derived CDR1 and CDR2 are MNHEY and SMNVEV (reference sequence). V was shortened by 4 bases and J by 7 bases, with 17 bases between the two germline ends.

This clonotype was detected ten times or more. This chain uses TRBV20-1 with TRBJ2-5; 9 bases line up with TRBD1. Trimming cost V 5 bases and J 7 bases; bases outside gene matches: 11. Germline CDR1 and CDR2: DFQATT and SNEGSKA (reference sequence). The CDR3 loop spans 14 amino acids. This CDR3 is CSAANRGPSGTQYF. In DNA form, the CDR3 reads TGCAGTGCTGCCAACAGGGGGCCGTCGGGGACCCAGTACTTC.

This clonotype was recorded at least ten times. The CDR3 region is CASSTNRGFRYEQYF. The CDR3 DNA is TGTGCCAGCAGTACAAACAGGGGTTTCAGGTACGAGCAGTACTTC. V usage is TRBV27 and J usage is TRBJ2-7; TRBD1 aligns across 7 bases. Trimming at V came to 5 bases and at J to 4 bases, leaving 11 bases not matched to a gene. The CDR3 length is 15 residues. Germline CDR1 is MNHEY and CDR2 is SMNVEV (reference sequence).

On this clonotype itself: The CDR3 does not close with the conserved phenylalanine or tryptophan, likely indicating a read error. The chain links TRBV5-1 to TRBJ1-1; D is undetermined. The CDR3 is 14 amino acids. Trimming pared 3 bases from V and 1 base from J, leaving 10 bases between. Germline CDR1 SGHRS, CDR2 YFSETQ. CDR3 coding DNA: TGCGCCAGCAGCTGGACCCGGGGGAACACTGAAGCTTTCCTT. It is translated as CASSWTRGNTEAFL.

This clonotype has at least ten counts. The chain carries TRBV3-1 and TRBJ1-2; D remains ambiguous. Trimming removed 2 bases at V and 5 bases at J, with 6 bases between. In germline, CDR1 is LGHDT, CDR2 YNNKEL (reference sequence). The CDR3 contains 12 residues. The CDR3 region is CASSQFRYGYTF. The DNA for the CDR3 is TGTGCCAGCAGCCAATTTCGGTATGGCTACACCTTC.

This clonotype was observed a few times. CDR3: CASSERLAGVWTGELFF. The CDR3 DNA is TGTGCCAGCAGTGAACGGCTAGCGGGAGTCTGGACCGGGGAGCTGTTTTTT. This sequence joins TRBV25-1 and TRBJ2-2; 10 nucleotides line up with TRBD2. CDR3 length: 17 amino acids. V was clipped by 2 bases and J by 5 bases; unmatched bases: 8. Germline V gives CDR1 MGHDK, CDR2 SYGVNS.

This clonotype was counted at least ten times. V gene TRBV9 combines with J gene TRBJ2-2; a weak D match, TRBD1 (5 bases). Deletions cut 0 bases from V and 10 bases from J, with 16 bases between. From germline, CDR1 is SGDLS and CDR2 YYNGEE. The CDR3 length is 15 residues. CDR3 sequence: CASSVGDRPIPELFF. CDR3 nucleotide sequence: TGTGCCAGCAGCGTAGGTGACAGACCAATCCCGGAGCTGTTTTTT.

The V and J genes are TRBV7-9 and TRBJ2-1, with D unclear. Between the trimmed V and J ends, which lost 5 bases and 8 bases, there was a span of 13 bases. The CDR3 consists of 13 residues. CDR1 and CDR2 (germline): SEHNR, FQNEAQ (reference sequence). The CDR3 sequence is CASSPSERYEQFF. CDR3 bases: TGTGCCAGCAGCCCGTCGGAGCGCTATGAGCAGTTCTTC.

This clonotype was counted ten times or more. This sequence joins TRBV12-3 or TRBV12-4 and TRBJ2-7; the match to TRBD1 covers 7 bases. The V and J ends lost 2 bases and 5 bases, in that order; junction bases with no gene match: 12. The CDR3 is 16 residues long. CDR3 nucleotide sequence: TGTGCCAGCAGTTTATACAGGGGCCCATGGTTCGACGAGCAGTACTTC. This translates into CASSLYRGPWFDEQYF.

At least ten counts were recorded for this clonotype. CDR3 DNA: TGTGCCAGCAGCCATAACCCGGGACAGGGTTCGTACGAGCAGTACTTC. Its translation: CASSHNPGQGSYEQYF. The chain has TRBV28 and TRBJ2-7; 9 bases align to TRBD1. Per the germline V gene, CDR1 is MDHEN and CDR2 is SYDVKM. V gave up 6 bases and J gave up 4 bases; unmatched junction bases: 13. The CDR3 is 16 amino acids.

In its sample, this clonotype was seen many times. The V and J genes are TRBV28 and TRBJ2-2; D is undetermined. The ends were cut back, 1 base at V and 0 bases at J, with 6 bases in the middle. The CDR3 sequence is 15 residues long. CDR1 and CDR2 from the germline V gene are MDHEN and SYDVKM. This chain's CDR3 is CASSLSPANTGELFF. CDR3 bases: TGTGCCAGCAGTTTATCGCCCGCGAACACCGGGGAGCTGTTTTTT. Full variable domain (remainder filled in from reference TRBV28 and TRBJ2-2): DVKVTQSSRYLVKRTGEKVFLECVQDMDHENMFWYRQDPGLGLRLIYFSYDVKMKEKGDIPEGYSVSREKKERFSLILESASTNQTSMYLCASSLSPANTGELFFGEGSRLTVL.

The table lists this clonotype with many counts. CDR3 in amino acids: CASSFRGDKNTEAFF. DNA for the CDR3: TGTGCCAGCAGTTTTAGGGGCGACAAGAACACTGAAGCTTTCTTT. V and J are TRBV12-3 or TRBV12-4 and TRBJ1-1; possibly TRBD1 for D (5 bases). This CDR3 has 15 amino acids. The germline V and J ends were trimmed by 3 bases and 1 base, with 12 bases remaining between them.

This clonotype has ten or more counts. The V gene is TRBV11-3, the J gene TRBJ1-1, with 9 bases lining up with TRBD1. The V and J ends lost 8 bases and 4 bases, in that order; junction bases with no gene match: 11. Germline CDR1 reads SGHNT; CDR2 reads YENEEA. This CDR3 has 15 residues. This chain's CDR3 is CASPLTGGRSTEAFF. CDR3 coding DNA: TGTGCCAGCCCCTTAACAGGGGGCAGGAGCACTGAAGCTTTCTTT. Full variable domain (outside the CDR3, taken from reference TRBV11-3 and TRBJ1-1): EAGVVQSPRYKIIEKKQPVAFWCNPISGHNTLYWYLQNLGQGPELLIRYENEEAVDDSQLPKDRFSAERLKGVDSTLKIQPAELGDSAVYLCASPLTGGRSTEAFFGQGTRLTVV.

This clonotype was recorded many times. The chain combines TRBV11-2 with TRBJ2-2, with TRBD1 identical over 9 bases. The V and J ends lost 4 bases and 5 bases, in that order; junction bases with no gene match: 8. CDR1 and CDR2 from the germline V gene are SGHAT and FQNNGV. CDR3 length: 16 amino acids. The CDR3 loop is CASSSARTGVTGELFF. In DNA form, the CDR3 reads TGTGCCAGCAGCTCAGCCCGGACAGGGGTTACCGGGGAGCTGTTTTTT.